This T cell receptor beta chain was recorded in a study of blood T cell repertoires in COVID-19. Trimming shortened V by 5 bases and J by 4 bases, and 15 bases separated the two germline ends. This CDR3 comprises 14 residues. The germline CDR1 and CDR2 sequences are LNHDA and SQIVND (reference sequence). The method was immunoSEQ multiplex PCR; TCRdb's version includes in-frame clones alone and lacks a portion of them. The sample consists of more than 65,000 clones, around 80% of them appearing once. The V and J genes are TRBV19 and TRBJ2-7, with D perhaps TRBD2 (6 bases). Sequenced input: peripheral blood. The TCR sequence derives from a man aged 50 to 59 with active COVID-19. CDR3 residues: CASSVAGTGYEQYF. The CDR3 coding sequence is TGTGCCAGTAGTGTCGCCGGGACTGGATACGAGCAGTACTTC.